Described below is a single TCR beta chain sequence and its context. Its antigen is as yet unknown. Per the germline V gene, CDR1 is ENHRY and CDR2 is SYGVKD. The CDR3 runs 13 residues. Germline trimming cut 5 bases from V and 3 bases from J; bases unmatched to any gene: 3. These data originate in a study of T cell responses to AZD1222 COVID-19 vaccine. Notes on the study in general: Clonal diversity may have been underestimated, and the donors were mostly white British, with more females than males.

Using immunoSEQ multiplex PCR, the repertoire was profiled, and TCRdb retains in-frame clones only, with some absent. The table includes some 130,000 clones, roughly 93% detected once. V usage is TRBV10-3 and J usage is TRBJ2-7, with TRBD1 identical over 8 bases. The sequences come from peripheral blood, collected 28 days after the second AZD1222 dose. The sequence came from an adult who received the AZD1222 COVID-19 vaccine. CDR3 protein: CAISQGASYEQYF. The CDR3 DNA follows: TGTGCCATCAGTCAGGGGGCGAGCTACGAGCAGTACTTC.